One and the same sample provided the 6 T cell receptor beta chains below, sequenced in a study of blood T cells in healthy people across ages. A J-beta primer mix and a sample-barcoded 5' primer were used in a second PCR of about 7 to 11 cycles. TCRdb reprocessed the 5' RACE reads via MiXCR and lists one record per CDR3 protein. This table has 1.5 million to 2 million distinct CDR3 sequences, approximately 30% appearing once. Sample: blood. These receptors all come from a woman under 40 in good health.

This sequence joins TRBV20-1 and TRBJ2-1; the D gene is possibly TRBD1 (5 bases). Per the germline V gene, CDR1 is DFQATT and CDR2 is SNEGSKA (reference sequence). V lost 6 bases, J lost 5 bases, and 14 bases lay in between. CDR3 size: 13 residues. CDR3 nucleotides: TGCAGTGCCCCGACAGTATTGGACAATGAGCAGTTCTTC. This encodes CSAPTVLDNEQFF.

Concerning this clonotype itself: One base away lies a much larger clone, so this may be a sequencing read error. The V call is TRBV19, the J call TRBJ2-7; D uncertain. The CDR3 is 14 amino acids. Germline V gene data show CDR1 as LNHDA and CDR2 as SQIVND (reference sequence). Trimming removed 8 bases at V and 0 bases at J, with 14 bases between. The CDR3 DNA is TGTGCCAGTTCGACTGGCGCGAGCTCCTACGAGCAGTACTTC. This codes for CASSTGASSYEQYF.

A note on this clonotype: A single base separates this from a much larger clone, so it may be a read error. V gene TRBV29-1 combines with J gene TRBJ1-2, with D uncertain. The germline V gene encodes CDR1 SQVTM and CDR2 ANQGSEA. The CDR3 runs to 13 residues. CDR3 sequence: CSVEIRRGYGCTF. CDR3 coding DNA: TGCAGCGTTGAAATCCGTCGGGGTTATGGCTGCACCTTC. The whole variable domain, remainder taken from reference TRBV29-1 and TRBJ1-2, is SAVISQKPSRDICQRGTSLTIQCQVDSQVTMMFWYRQQPGQSLTLIATANQGSEATYESGFVIDKFPISRPNLTFSTLTVSNMSPEDSSIYLCSVEIRRGYGCTFGSGTRLTVV.

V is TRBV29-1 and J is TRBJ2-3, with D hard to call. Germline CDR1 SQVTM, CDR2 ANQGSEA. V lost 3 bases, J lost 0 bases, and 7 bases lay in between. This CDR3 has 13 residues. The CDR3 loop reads CSVDNGSTDTQYF. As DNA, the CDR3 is TGCAGCGTTGATAATGGAAGCACAGATACGCAGTATTTT.

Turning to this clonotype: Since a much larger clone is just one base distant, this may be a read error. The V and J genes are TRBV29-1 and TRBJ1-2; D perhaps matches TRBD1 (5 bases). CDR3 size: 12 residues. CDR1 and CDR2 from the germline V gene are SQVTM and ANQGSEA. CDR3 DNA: TGCAGCGGTGAAGAGCTAGGGGATGGCTACACCTTC. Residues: CSGEELGDGYTF.

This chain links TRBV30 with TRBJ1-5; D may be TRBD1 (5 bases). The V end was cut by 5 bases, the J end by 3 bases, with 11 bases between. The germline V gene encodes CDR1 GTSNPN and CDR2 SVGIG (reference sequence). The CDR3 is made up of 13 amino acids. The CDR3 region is CAWAATVNQPQHF. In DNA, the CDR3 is TGTGCCTGGGCGGCGACAGTCAATCAGCCCCAGCATTTT.